Reported below is one TCR beta chain. Measured with immunoSEQ multiplex PCR; TCRdb has only the in-frame clones, and not every one. The table has 70,000 or so clones, 90% to 95% seen once. The record originates from a study of technical replicates of blood from several donors. V was clipped by 4 bases and J by 5 bases; unmatched bases: 9. The CDR3 has 16 residues. CDR1 and CDR2 from the germline V gene are MNHEY and SMNVEV (reference sequence). The specimen sequenced was T cells isolated from PBMCs. This chain connects TRBV27 to TRBJ2-2, with 8 bases identical to TRBD2. The TCR was taken from a human donor in good health. Some clones in this sample may be carry-over from other donors' samples. CDR3 residues: CASSYVAGQGTGELFF. In DNA, the CDR3 is TGTGCCAGCAGTTACGTAGCGGGGCAGGGGACCGGGGAGCTGTTTTTT.